This passage covers 5 T cell receptor beta chains from one sample sequenced in a study of multiple sclerosis patients with progressive multifocal leukoencephalopathy. Time point given: before natalizumab initiation. Using immunoSEQ multiplex PCR, the repertoire was profiled, and TCRdb retains in-frame clones only, with some absent. The sample includes roughly 30,000 clones, approximately 90% seen only once; the top ten take approximately 1%. Sequenced input: PBMCs. The receptors were gathered from a human donor with multiple sclerosis.

The rearrangement joins TRBV7-2 to TRBJ1-2, with D uncertain. From germline, CDR1 is SGHTA and CDR2 FQGNSA. Trimming left V 6 bases short and J 5 bases short, with 28 bases between. The CDR3 consists of 18 residues. The CDR3 loop reads CASRPNTYFLTDRYGYTF. The CDR3 DNA follows: TGTGCCAGCAGACCTAACACCTATTTCCTGACGGACCGTTATGGCTACACCTTC.

In DNA form, the CDR3 reads TGTGCCAGCTCACCACCGGTCGGGACAGGGGTTAATGAAAAACTGTTTTTT. Amino acids: CASSPPVGTGVNEKLFF. V and J are TRBV18 and TRBJ1-4; 10 bases align to TRBD1. V lost 0 bases to trimming and J lost 4 bases; unmatched junction nucleotides: 5. Germline lookup yields CDR1 KGHSH and CDR2 LQKENI. The CDR3 spans 17 residues.

Here the CDR3 DNA reads TGTGCCAGCACTCCGGGCGTTCTCCTGACAGGGGGGGAGGATGGCTACACCTTC. It specifies CASTPGVLLTGGEDGYTF. The chain has TRBV4-2 and TRBJ1-2, with TRBD1 identical over 9 bases. Germline V gene lookup returns CDR1 LGHNA and CDR2 YNFKEQ. The J segment lost 6 bases and the V segment lost 7 bases, leaving 21 bases of the junction unmatched. The CDR3 is made up of 18 amino acids.

The chain employs TRBV6-5 and TRBJ2-7; 7 nucleotides match TRBD1. V lost 4 bases, J lost 0 bases, and 3 bases stayed unmatched. There are 14 residues in the CDR3. In germline, CDR1 is MNHEY, CDR2 SVGAGI. The CDR3 coding sequence is TGTGCCAGCAGTTTGGGACAGAGCTCCTACGAGCAGTACTTC. Its protein product is CASSLGQSSYEQYF.

The CDR3 here is CAWSRDRGGIQYF. For the CDR3, the DNA is TGTGCCTGGAGCCGCGACAGGGGCGGCATTCAGTACTTC. This sequence joins TRBV30 and TRBJ2-4, with 8 bases that match TRBD1. After removal of 3 bases from V and 9 bases from J, the junction contained 7 bases not matched to a gene. Germline CDR1 and CDR2: GTSNPN and SVGIG (reference sequence). The CDR3 loop spans 13 amino acids.